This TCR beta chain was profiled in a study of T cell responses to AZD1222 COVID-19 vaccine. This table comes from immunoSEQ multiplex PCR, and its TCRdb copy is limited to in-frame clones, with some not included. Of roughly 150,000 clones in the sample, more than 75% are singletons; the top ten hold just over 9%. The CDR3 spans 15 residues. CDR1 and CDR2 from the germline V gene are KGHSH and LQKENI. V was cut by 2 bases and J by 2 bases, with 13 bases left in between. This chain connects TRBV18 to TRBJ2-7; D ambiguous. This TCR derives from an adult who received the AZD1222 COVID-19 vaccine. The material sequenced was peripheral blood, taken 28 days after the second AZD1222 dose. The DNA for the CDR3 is TGTGCCAGCTCACCAGTCGGCGACCGCGCCTACGAGCAGTACTTC. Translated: CASSPVGDRAYEQYF.